This is a list of T cell receptor beta chains from one sample in a study of blood T cell repertoires in COVID-19. Sequencing was performed with immunoSEQ multiplex PCR; in TCRdb, only in-frame clones are kept and a portion is missing. This table holds fewer than 90,000 clones, 86% found once. The sample taken for sequencing was peripheral blood. The receptors here all came from a man between 65 and 80 years old with active COVID-19. Both conserved end residues are part of each CDR3. Fields, in order: J gene, clone size, V gene, D gene, CDR3 DNA, CDR3 protein. D genes are given only for firm matches. For some rows the clone size is stated as once, few or many, or as a class when expanded; others skip it.

TRBJ2-6,.,TRBV5-4,.,TGTGCCAGCAGCTTGGGGACAGACTCTGGGGCCAACGTCCTGACTTTC,CASSLGTDSGANVLTF
TRBJ1-5,.,TRBV10-1,.,TGCGCCCGCAAAGTCTGTTCAGGGCATCAGCCCCAGCATTTT,CARKVCSGHQPQHF
TRBJ1-2,.,TRBV20-1,.,TGCAGTGCTAGTGGGGCAGCCGGGAGCTACACCTTC,CSASGAAGSYTF
TRBJ2-7,.,TRBV29-1,TRBD1,TGCAGCGTCAACACGGGACAGAACTACGAGCAGTACTTC,CSVNTGQNYEQYF
TRBJ2-2,.,TRBV5-4,TRBD2,TGTGCCAGCAGCCAACCCCCAGCGGGAGGGAACACCGGGGAGCTGTTTTTT,CASSQPPAGGNTGELFF
TRBJ2-1,.,TRBV7-2,.,TGTGCCAGCAGCCCCCCCCCGGGATACAATGAGCAGTTCTTC,CASSPPPGYNEQFF
TRBJ2-3,once,TRBV19,TRBD2,TGTGCCAGCACTAGCCGTCCTAGCGGCTCCACAGATACGCAGTATTTT,CASTSRPSGSTDTQYF
TRBJ2-1,.,TRBV7-8,TRBD2,TGTGCCAGCTCACTGGCTAGCGGGAGGTCCCGGGGTGAGCAGTTCTTC,CASSLASGRSRGEQFF
TRBJ2-7,.,TRBV30,TRBD1,TGTGCCTGGACCACGACAGGGGGGACTGGCGAGCAGTACTTC,CAWTTTGGTGEQYF
TRBJ1-1,.,TRBV5-1,TRBD1,TGCGCCAGCAGCGCGCCGACCGGGACAGCGAACACTGAAGCTTTCTTT,CASSAPTGTANTEAFF
TRBJ2-1,.,TRBV11-3,TRBD2,TGTGCCAGCAGCTTAGATAGGGGCGGGAGGTGGTACAATGAGCAGTTCTTC,CASSLDRGGRWYNEQFF
TRBJ2-3,.,TRBV2,.,TGTGCCAGCAGTGAGCGGGCAGCTAGCACAGATACGCAGTATTTT,CASSERAASTDTQYF
TRBJ1-2,.,TRBV2,TRBD1,TGTGCCAGCAGTCAGATGACAGGGACCTACACCTTC,CASSQMTGTYTF
TRBJ1-5,.,TRBV19,TRBD1,TGTGCCAGTAGTCCCACAGGGGGGAATCAGCCCCAGCATTTT,CASSPTGGNQPQHF
TRBJ2-6,.,TRBV21-1,.,TGTGCCAGCAGCAAAGTAGGCGGCGGGAGGGCTGGGGCCAACGTCCTGACTTTC,CASSKVGGGRAGANVLTF
TRBJ1-3,.,TRBV12-1,.,TGTGCCAGCAGCCCCGTGCGGGGCCTAGCCTCCTCTGGAAACACCATATATTTT,CASSPVRGLASSGNTIYF
TRBJ2-2,.,TRBV5-1,TRBD1,TGCGCCAGCAGCTTGGGGACAGGGAGCACCGGGGAGCTGTTTTTT,CASSLGTGSTGELFF
TRBJ2-5,.,TRBV7-3,.,TGTGCCAGCAGCTTATCTGGAGGACAAGAGACCCAGTACTTC,CASSLSGGQETQYF
TRBJ2-4,.,TRBV18,TRBD1,TGTGCCAGCTCACCACCACCGGACAGGGGGACAGCCAAAAACATTCAGTACTTC,CASSPPPDRGTAKNIQYF
TRBJ2-1,.,TRBV30,TRBD2,TGTGCCTGGAGTGTAGCGGGGAACCCTTCCGTTTCCTACAATGAGCAGTTCTTC,CAWSVAGNPSVSYNEQFF
TRBJ2-7,.,TRBV29-1,TRBD2,TGCAGCGCCGGGACTAGCGGCAACTACGAGCAGTACTTC,CSAGTSGNYEQYF
TRBJ1-6,.,TRBV5-4,.,TGTGCCAGCAGCTTGGTCTCCCAGGGGAGTTCACCCCTCCACTTT,CASSLVSQGSSPLHF
TRBJ1-2,.,TRBV5-1,.,TGCGCCAGCAGCCTGGTCCAGGGGAGCGGCTACACCTTC,CASSLVQGSGYTF
TRBJ2-3,.,TRBV29-1,.,TGCAGCGTTGAGGGGGGAGCGGCAGATACGCAGTATTTT,CSVEGGAADTQYF
TRBJ2-3,.,TRBV6-2/TRBV6-3,.,TGTGCCAGCAGTTACTGGCAGGATACGCAGTATTTT,CASSYWQDTQYF
TRBJ2-7,.,TRBV27,.,TGTGCCACCAAACAGGTCCAGAGCTCCTACGAGCAGTACTTC,CATKQVQSSYEQYF
TRBJ2-5,.,TRBV5-1,.,TGCGCCAGCAGCTTGGCCGGGAGACAGGGAGTTGAGACCCAGTACTTC,CASSLAGRQGVETQYF